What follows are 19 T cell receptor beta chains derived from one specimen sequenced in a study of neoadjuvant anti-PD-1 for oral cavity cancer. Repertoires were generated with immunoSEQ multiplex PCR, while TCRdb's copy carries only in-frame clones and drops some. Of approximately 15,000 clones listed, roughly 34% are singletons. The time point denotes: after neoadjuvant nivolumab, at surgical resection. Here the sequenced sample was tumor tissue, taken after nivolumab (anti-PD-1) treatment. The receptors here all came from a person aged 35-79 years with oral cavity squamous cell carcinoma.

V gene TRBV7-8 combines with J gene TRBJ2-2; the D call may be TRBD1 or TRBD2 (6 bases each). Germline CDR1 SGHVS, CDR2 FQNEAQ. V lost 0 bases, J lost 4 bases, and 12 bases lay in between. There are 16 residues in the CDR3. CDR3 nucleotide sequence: TGTGCCAGCAGCTTAGCTCGGGGGCCGGGCACCGGGGAGCTGTTTTTT. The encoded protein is CASSLARGPGTGELFF. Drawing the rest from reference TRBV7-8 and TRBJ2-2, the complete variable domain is GAGVSQSPRYKVAKRGQDVALRCDPISGHVSLFWYQQALGQGPEFLTYFQNEAQLDKSGLPSDRFFAERPEGSVSTLKIQRTQQEDSAVYLCASSLARGPGTGELFFGEGSRLTVL.

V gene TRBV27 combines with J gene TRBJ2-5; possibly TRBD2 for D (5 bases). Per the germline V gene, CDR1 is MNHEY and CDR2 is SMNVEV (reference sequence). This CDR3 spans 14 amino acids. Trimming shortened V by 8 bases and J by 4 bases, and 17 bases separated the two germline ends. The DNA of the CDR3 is TGTGCCAGCGGCGAGAGGAGGAGAGCAGAGACCCAGTACTTC. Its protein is CASGERRRAETQYF.

CDR3 in amino acids: CASRNGRSYNEQFF. CDR3 DNA: TGTGCCAGCAGGAACGGACGCTCCTACAATGAGCAGTTCTTC. This chain joins TRBV2 and TRBJ2-1; D unresolved. Germline-derived CDR1 and CDR2 are SNHLY and FYNNEI. V gave up 6 bases and J gave up 0 bases, with 9 bases separating them. CDR3 length: 14 amino acids.

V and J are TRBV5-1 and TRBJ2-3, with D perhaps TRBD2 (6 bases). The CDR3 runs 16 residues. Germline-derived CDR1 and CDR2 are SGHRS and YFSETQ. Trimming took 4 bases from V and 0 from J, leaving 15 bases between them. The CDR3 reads CASSPAGSPSTDTQYF. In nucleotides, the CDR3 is TGCGCCAGCAGCCCGGCGGGGAGCCCTAGCACAGATACGCAGTATTTT.

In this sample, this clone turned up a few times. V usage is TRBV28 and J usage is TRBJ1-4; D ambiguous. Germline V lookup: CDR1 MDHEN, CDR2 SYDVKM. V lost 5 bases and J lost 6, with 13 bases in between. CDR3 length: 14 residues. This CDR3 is CASSPSPWHEKLFF. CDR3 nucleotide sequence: TGTGCCAGCAGTCCAAGCCCCTGGCATGAAAAACTGTTTTTT. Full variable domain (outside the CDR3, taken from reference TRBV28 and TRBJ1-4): DVKVTQSSRYLVKRTGEKVFLECVQDMDHENMFWYRQDPGLGLRLIYFSYDVKMKEKGDIPEGYSVSREKKERFSLILESASTNQTSMYLCASSPSPWHEKLFFGSGTQLSVL.

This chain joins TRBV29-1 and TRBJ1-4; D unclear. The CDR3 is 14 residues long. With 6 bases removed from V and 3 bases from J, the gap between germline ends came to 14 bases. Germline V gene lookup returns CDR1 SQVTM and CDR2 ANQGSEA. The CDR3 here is CSVEGDYANEKLFF. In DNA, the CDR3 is TGCAGCGTGGAGGGTGACTACGCTAATGAAAAACTGTTTTTT. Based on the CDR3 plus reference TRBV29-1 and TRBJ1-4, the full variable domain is SAVISQKPSRDICQRGTSLTIQCQVDSQVTMMFWYRQQPGQSLTLIATANQGSEATYESGFVIDKFPISRPNLTFSTLTVSNMSPEDSSIYLCSVEGDYANEKLFFGSGTQLSVL.

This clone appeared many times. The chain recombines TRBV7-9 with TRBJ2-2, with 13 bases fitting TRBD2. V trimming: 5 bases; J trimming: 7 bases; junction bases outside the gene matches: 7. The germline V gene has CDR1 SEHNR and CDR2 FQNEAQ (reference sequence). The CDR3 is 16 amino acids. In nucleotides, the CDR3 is TGTGCCAGCAGCCCAGGACTAGCGGGGGTTATCGGGGAGCTGTTTTTT. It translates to CASSPGLAGVIGELFF.

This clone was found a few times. In nucleotides, the CDR3 is TGTGCCAGCAGCCTTGGGTCAGCGGTGGGCACTGAAGCTTTCTTT. This codes for CASSLGSAVGTEAFF. The rearrangement links TRBV7-3 to TRBJ1-1; D uncertain. Germline V gene data show CDR1 as SGHTA and CDR2 as FQGTGA. The CDR3 extends over 15 amino acids. With 5 bases removed from V and 4 bases from J, the gap between germline ends came to 17 bases.

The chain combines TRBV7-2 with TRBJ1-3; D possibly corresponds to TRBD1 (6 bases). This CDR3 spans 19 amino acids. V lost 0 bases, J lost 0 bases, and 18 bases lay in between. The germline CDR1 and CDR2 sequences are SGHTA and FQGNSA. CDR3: CASSLAGGRLIFSGNTIYF. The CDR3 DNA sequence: TGTGCCAGCAGCTTAGCGGGGGGGCGCCTCATTTTCTCTGGAAACACCATATATTTT.

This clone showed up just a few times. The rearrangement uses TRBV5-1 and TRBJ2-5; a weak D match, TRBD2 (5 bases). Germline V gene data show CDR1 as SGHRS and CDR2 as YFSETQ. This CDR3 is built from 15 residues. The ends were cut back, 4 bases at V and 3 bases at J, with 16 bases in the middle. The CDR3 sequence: CASSLNGYGEETQYF. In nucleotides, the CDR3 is TGCGCCAGCAGCCTAAACGGGTACGGGGAAGAGACCCAGTACTTC.

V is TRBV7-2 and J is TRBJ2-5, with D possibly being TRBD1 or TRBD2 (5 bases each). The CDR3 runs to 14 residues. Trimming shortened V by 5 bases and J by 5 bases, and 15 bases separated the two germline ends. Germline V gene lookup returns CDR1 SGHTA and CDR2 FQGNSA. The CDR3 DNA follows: TGTGCCAGCAGCCCGTTGGACTGGGGGGAGACCCAGTACTTC. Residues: CASSPLDWGETQYF.

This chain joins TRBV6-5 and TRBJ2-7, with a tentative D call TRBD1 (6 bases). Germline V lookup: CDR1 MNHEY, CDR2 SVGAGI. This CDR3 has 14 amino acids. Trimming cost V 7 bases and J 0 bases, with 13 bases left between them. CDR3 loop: CASTRQVNSYEQYF. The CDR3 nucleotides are TGTGCCAGCACGAGACAGGTCAACTCCTACGAGCAGTACTTC.

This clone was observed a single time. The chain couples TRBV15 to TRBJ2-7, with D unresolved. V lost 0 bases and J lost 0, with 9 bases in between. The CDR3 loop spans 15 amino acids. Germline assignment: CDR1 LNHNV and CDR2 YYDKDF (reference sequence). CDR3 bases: TGTGCCACCAGCAGAGAAGCCACTACCTCCTACGAGCAGTACTTC. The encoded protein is CATSREATTSYEQYF.

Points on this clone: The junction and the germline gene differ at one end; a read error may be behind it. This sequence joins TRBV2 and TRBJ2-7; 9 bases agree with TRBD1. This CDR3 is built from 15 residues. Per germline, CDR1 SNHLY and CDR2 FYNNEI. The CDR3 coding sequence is TGTGCCAGCTCCACGGCGGGACAGGGCTCCCACGAGCAGTACTTC. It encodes CASSTAGQGSHEQYF.

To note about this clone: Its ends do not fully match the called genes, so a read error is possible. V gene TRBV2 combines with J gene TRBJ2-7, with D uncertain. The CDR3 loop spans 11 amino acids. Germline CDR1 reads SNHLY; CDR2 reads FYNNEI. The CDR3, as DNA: TGTGCCAGCAGTGAAGAGGCAACGTTGGACTTC. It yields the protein CASSEEATLDF.

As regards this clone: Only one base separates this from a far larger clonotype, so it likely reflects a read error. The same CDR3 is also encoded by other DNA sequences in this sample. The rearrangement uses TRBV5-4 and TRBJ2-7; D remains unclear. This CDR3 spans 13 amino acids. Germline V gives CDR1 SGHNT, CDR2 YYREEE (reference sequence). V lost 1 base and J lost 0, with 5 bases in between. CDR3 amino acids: CASSLSSSYEQYF. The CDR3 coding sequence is TGTGCCAGCAGCTTGTCCAGCTCCTACGAGCAGTACTTC.

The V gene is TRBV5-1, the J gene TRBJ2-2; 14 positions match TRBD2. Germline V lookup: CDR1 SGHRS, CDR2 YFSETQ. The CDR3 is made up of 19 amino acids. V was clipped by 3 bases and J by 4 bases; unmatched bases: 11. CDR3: CASSSTTSGGASVTGELFF. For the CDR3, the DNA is TGCGCCAGCAGCTCCACGACTAGCGGGGGGGCGTCTGTCACCGGGGAGCTGTTTTTT.

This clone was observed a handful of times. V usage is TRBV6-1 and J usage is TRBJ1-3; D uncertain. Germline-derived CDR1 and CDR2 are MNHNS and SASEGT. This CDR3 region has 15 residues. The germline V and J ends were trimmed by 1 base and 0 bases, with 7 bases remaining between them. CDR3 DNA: TGTGCCAGCAGTGAAGAGGGCCTCTCTGGAAACACCATATATTTT. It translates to CASSEEGLSGNTIYF.

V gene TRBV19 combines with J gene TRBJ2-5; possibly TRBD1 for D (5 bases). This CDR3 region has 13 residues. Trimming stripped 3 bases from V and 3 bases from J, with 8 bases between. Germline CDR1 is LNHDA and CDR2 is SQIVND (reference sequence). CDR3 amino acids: CASSMRREETQYF. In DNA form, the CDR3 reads TGTGCCAGTAGTATGCGCAGGGAAGAGACCCAGTACTTC. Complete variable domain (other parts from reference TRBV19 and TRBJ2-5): DGGITQSPKYLFRKEGQNVTLSCEQNLNHDAMYWYRQDPGQGLRLIYYSQIVNDFQKGDIAEGYSVSREKKESFPLTVTSAQKNPTAFYLCASSMRREETQYFGPGTRLLVL.